This T cell receptor beta chain was observed in a study of blood T cell repertoires in COVID-19. Overall study context: Donors in the United States, Italy and Spain gave samples during acute or convalescent COVID-19. Sources were T cells, B-cell-depleted T cells, or PBMCs; the material itself was cDNA or gDNA.

V lost 5 bases to trimming and J lost 3 bases; unmatched junction nucleotides: 7. Germline V gene data show CDR1 as LNHDA and CDR2 as SQIVND (reference sequence). CDR3 length: 15 residues. Produced via immunoSEQ multiplex PCR; TCRdb's table is partial and in-frame only. The sample has over 85,000 clones; more than 75% are singletons. The specimen was peripheral blood. The chain couples TRBV19 to TRBJ1-1, with TRBD1 identical over 9 bases. This receptor was identified in a woman aged 80 or over with active COVID-19. The CDR3 loop is CASSLHRDRDTEAFF. DNA for the CDR3: TGTGCCAGTAGTCTCCACCGGGACAGGGACACTGAAGCTTTCTTT.